Below are 30 T cell receptor beta chains sequenced from a single sample in a study of early T cells in non-severe SARS-CoV-2 infection. TCRdb itself ran the 5' RACE reads through MiXCR, one entry per CDR3 protein. This sample has 30,000 to 35,000 distinct CDR3 sequences, with roughly 6.6% found just once. The specimen sequenced was whole blood. Receptors were obtained from an adult who was a healthcare worker with PCR-confirmed SARS-CoV-2 infection or an uninfected control (not recorded which).

This clonotype was observed many times. J is TRBJ1-3 and V is TRBV12-3 or TRBV12-4, with D perhaps matching TRBD1 (5 bases). This CDR3 region has 14 residues. V gave up 3 bases and J gave up 1 base, with 7 bases separating them. The CDR3, as DNA: TGTGCCAGCAGTTTCCAGGGTTCTGGAAACACCATATATTTT. This translates into CASSFQGSGNTIYF.

This clonotype was detected many times. The chain carries TRBV7-2 and TRBJ1-1; D unclear. Per the germline V gene, CDR1 is SGHTA and CDR2 is FQGNSA. The CDR3 consists of 12 residues. Trimming took 1 base from V and 10 from J, leaving 10 bases between them. The CDR3 sequence: CASSLGFVGAFF. The CDR3 DNA reads as TGTGCCAGCAGCTTAGGTTTTGTGGGAGCTTTCTTT.

This chain connects TRBV7-2 to TRBJ1-1, with D possibly TRBD1 on 5 matching bases. The CDR3 has 14 amino acids. Germline V gene data show CDR1 as SGHTA and CDR2 as FQGNSA. V dropped 1 base and J dropped 8 bases, with 14 bases sitting between them. CDR3 sequence reads: CASSLGRQGGEAFF. In DNA form, the CDR3 reads TGTGCCAGCAGCTTAGGCAGGCAGGGAGGCGAAGCTTTCTTT.

By frequency in the sample, this clonotype is medium-sized. The rearrangement joins TRBV6-1 to TRBJ1-1; 9 nucleotides agree with TRBD1. The CDR3 is 15 residues long. In germline, CDR1 is MNHNS, CDR2 SASEGT. V shed 7 bases and J 3 bases; nucleotides not matched to a gene: 9. The CDR3 here is CASTLGTGSHTEAFF. Here the CDR3 DNA reads TGTGCCAGCACCCTCGGGACAGGGTCTCACACTGAAGCTTTCTTT.

The rearrangement links TRBV28 to TRBJ1-6, with 7 bases fitting TRBD1. This CDR3 is built from 14 residues. Germline CDR1 reads MDHEN; CDR2 reads SYDVKM. Germline trimming cut 3 bases from V and 8 bases from J; bases unmatched to any gene: 4. The CDR3 sequence: CASSFWQGDSPLHF. The CDR3 coding sequence is TGTGCCAGCAGTTTTTGGCAGGGGGATTCACCCCTCCACTTT. Together with reference TRBV28 and TRBJ1-6, the CDR3 gives the full variable domain: DVKVTQSSRYLVKRTGEKVFLECVQDMDHENMFWYRQDPGLGLRLIYFSYDVKMKEKGDIPEGYSVSREKKERFSLILESASTNQTSMYLCASSFWQGDSPLHFGNGTRLTVT.

This clonotype came up many times. The chain carries TRBV12-3 or TRBV12-4 and TRBJ2-2, with 7 bases fitting TRBD1. The CDR3 is made up of 16 amino acids. After removal of 4 bases from V and 3 bases from J, the junction contained 8 bases not matched to a gene. As DNA, the CDR3 is TGTGCCAGCAGTTCGGGGACAGAAAGGGACACCGGGGAGCTGTTTTTT. Translating it yields CASSSGTERDTGELFF.

In its sample, this clonotype was seen many times. The V gene is TRBV20-1, the J gene TRBJ1-6, with D possibly being TRBD1 (5 bases). Germline CDR1 reads DFQATT; CDR2 reads SNEGSKA (reference sequence). This CDR3 has 15 amino acids. Trimming cost V 7 bases and J 0 bases, with 13 bases left between them. CDR3 residues: CSGDDSFSYNSPLHF. DNA for the CDR3: TGCAGTGGTGACGACAGCTTCTCCTATAATTCACCCCTCCACTTT.

This clonotype was recorded many times. The rearrangement uses TRBV19 and TRBJ1-1; perhaps TRBD1 as D (5 bases). Germline V CDR1 and CDR2: LNHDA, SQIVND (reference sequence). The CDR3 extends over 15 amino acids. The V and J ends lost 0 bases and 3 bases respectively, with 11 bases between them. The CDR3 sequence is CASSIDPGTDTEAFF. CDR3 sequence (DNA): TGTGCCAGTAGTATAGACCCAGGGACGGACACTGAAGCTTTCTTT.

This chain links TRBV7-2 with TRBJ2-7, with D uncertain. Between the trimmed V and J ends, which lost 1 base and 2 bases, there was a span of 9 bases. The CDR3 totals 14 residues. Germline values: CDR1 SGHTA, CDR2 FQGNSA. CDR3 region: CASSLDGLTYEQYF. CDR3 DNA sequence: TGTGCCAGCAGCTTAGACGGGCTAACCTACGAGCAGTACTTC.

This clonotype was seen only a few times. V gene TRBV27 combines with J gene TRBJ2-7, with 9 positions matching TRBD1. V lost 6 bases, J lost 2 bases, and 5 bases stayed unmatched. This CDR3 has 14 amino acids. Per germline, CDR1 MNHEY and CDR2 SMNVEV (reference sequence). The CDR3, as DNA: TGTGCCAGCAGCCGGGACAGGGCCACCTACGAGCAGTACTTC. It translates to CASSRDRATYEQYF.

J is TRBJ1-1 and V is TRBV7-9; D perhaps matches TRBD1 (5 bases). Germline CDR1 SEHNR, CDR2 FQNEAQ (reference sequence). This CDR3 is 10 amino acids long. For the CDR3, the DNA is TGTTCTTGGGGCGGCACTGAAGCTTTCTTT. It is translated as CSWGGTEAFF.

This clonotype was seen repeatedly, ten times or more. V is TRBV20-1 and J is TRBJ2-4; 9 bases are shared with TRBD2. The CDR3 sequence is 17 residues long. In germline, CDR1 is DFQATT, CDR2 SNEGSKA (reference sequence). J was trimmed by 0 bases and V by 2 bases; bases with no gene match: 8. The CDR3 DNA reads as TGCAGTGCTAGACGACTAGCGGACCAAATAGCCAAAAACATTCAGTACTTC. Translation gives CSARRLADQIAKNIQYF.

This chain uses TRBV5-4 with TRBJ2-7; maybe TRBD2 (6 bases). Between the trimmed V and J ends, which lost 3 bases and 7 bases, there was a span of 14 bases. Germline V gene lookup returns CDR1 SGHNT and CDR2 YYREEE (reference sequence). The CDR3 is 13 residues long. The CDR3 nucleotides are TGTGCCAGCAGCTCGGCCCGGCGGGAAGAGCAGTACTTC. It translates to CASSSARREEQYF.

In this sample, this clonotype turned up many times. The chain links TRBV7-8 to TRBJ2-7; TRBD2 matches at 11 bases. This CDR3 spans 16 amino acids. Germline V gene sequence: CDR1 SGHVS, CDR2 FQNEAQ. V was clipped by 4 bases and J by 6 bases; unmatched bases: 11. CDR3 coding DNA: TGTGCCAGCAGCTCTATAATAGCGGGAGGGCCGGGCGAGCAGTACTTC. It is translated as CASSSIIAGGPGEQYF. Together with reference TRBV7-8 and TRBJ2-7, the CDR3 gives the full variable domain: GAGVSQSPRYKVAKRGQDVALRCDPISGHVSLFWYQQALGQGPEFLTYFQNEAQLDKSGLPSDRFFAERPEGSVSTLKIQRTQQEDSAVYLCASSSIIAGGPGEQYFGPGTRLTVT.

This clonotype was seen repeatedly, ten times or more. V gene TRBV5-6 combines with J gene TRBJ1-2; D ambiguous. CDR3 size: 13 residues. Trimming stripped 1 base from V and 4 bases from J, with 8 bases between. Germline CDR1 SGHDT, CDR2 YYEEEE. The CDR3 coding sequence is TGTGCCAGCAGCTTGTTAAGCAGCTATGGCTACACCTTC. Translating gives CASSLLSSYGYTF.

This sequence joins TRBV7-7 and TRBJ2-3; 14 nucleotides align to TRBD2. The trim removed 5 bases at V and 6 bases at J, leaving 7 bases unmatched. CDR3 size: 16 residues. From germline, CDR1 is SSHAT and CDR2 FNYEAQ (reference sequence). CDR3 region: CASSQGTSGRMDTQYF. CDR3 nucleotide sequence: TGTGCCAGCAGCCAGGGGACTAGCGGGAGAATGGATACGCAGTATTTT.

This chain uses TRBV25-1 with TRBJ1-1; weak D call: TRBD1 (5 bases). The CDR3 runs 14 residues. V dropped 5 bases and J dropped 6 bases, with 16 bases sitting between them. Germline-derived CDR1 and CDR2 are MGHDK and SYGVNS. CDR3 in amino acids: CASSPTDRLSEAFF. Here the CDR3 DNA reads TGTGCCAGCAGTCCCACCGACAGATTATCTGAAGCTTTCTTT. Complete variable domain (other parts from reference TRBV25-1 and TRBJ1-1): EADIYQTPRYLVIGTGKKITLECSQTMGHDKMYWYQQDPGMELHLIHYSYGVNSTEKGDLSSESTVSRIRTEHFPLTLESARPSHTSQYLCASSPTDRLSEAFFGQGTRLTVV.

This clonotype turned up a few times. The rearrangement uses TRBV4-3 and TRBJ2-3; 9 bases are a match to TRBD2. Germline values: CDR1 LGHNA, CDR2 YSLEER. Trimming took 0 bases from V and 4 from J; bases not matched to a gene: 8. The CDR3 is 17 residues long. CDR3 bases: TGCGCCAGCAGCCAAGACGACGGACTAGCGAAGGCAGATACGCAGTATTTT. Its translation is CASSQDDGLAKADTQYF.

The gene calls are TRBV29-1 and TRBJ2-7; TRBD2 might be the D (5 bases). The CDR3 consists of 11 residues. The germline V gene encodes CDR1 SQVTM and CDR2 ANQGSEA. In nucleotides, the CDR3 is TGCGCTATCCCTACGGGGTACGAGCAGTACTTC. Its protein product is CAIPTGYEQYF.

This clonotype appeared many times. V usage is TRBV28 and J usage is TRBJ1-1; D possibly corresponds to TRBD1 (5 bases). V gave up 2 bases and J gave up 2 bases, with 21 bases separating them. This CDR3 has 18 amino acids. From germline, CDR1 is MDHEN and CDR2 SYDVKM. CDR3 residues: CASSLDLGGGTQNTEAFF. The CDR3 DNA reads TGTGCCAGCAGTTTAGATTTGGGCGGAGGGACCCAAAACACTGAAGCTTTCTTT.

This sequence joins TRBV5-4 and TRBJ2-7, with D possibly matching TRBD2 (5 bases). Germline CDR1 is SGHNT and CDR2 is YYREEE (reference sequence). V gave up 3 bases and J gave up 2 bases, with 15 bases separating them. This CDR3 has 15 residues. CDR3 sequence (DNA): TGTGCCAGCAGCTACGGCCGGGAACTACCCTACGAGCAGTACTTC. Its translation: CASSYGRELPYEQYF.

By sample fraction, this clonotype is medium-sized. V usage is TRBV7-9 and J usage is TRBJ2-1, with no clear D. Per the germline V gene, CDR1 is SEHNR and CDR2 is FQNEAQ (reference sequence). This CDR3 has 15 amino acids. The ends were cut back, 3 bases at V and 6 bases at J, with 15 bases in the middle. CDR3 in amino acids: CASSFVRSVPNEQFF. The CDR3 bases are TGTGCCAGCAGCTTTGTGCGATCCGTCCCCAATGAGCAGTTCTTC.

As regards this clonotype: Possible read error: a much larger clone is one base away. This sequence joins TRBV11-2 and TRBJ1-1, with a possible D match to TRBD1 (6 bases). The CDR3 is made up of 13 amino acids. The germline gives CDR1 SGHAT, CDR2 FQNNGV. CDR3 protein: CTSSLARGFEAFF. The CDR3, as DNA: TGTACCAGCAGCTTAGCCAGGGGCTTTGAAGCTTTCTTT.

This clonotype has at least ten counts. The V call is TRBV4-2, the J call TRBJ2-3; no clear D gene. V dropped 2 bases and J dropped 5 bases, with 8 bases sitting between them. This CDR3 has 13 amino acids. Germline assignment: CDR1 LGHNA and CDR2 YNFKEQ. The DNA for the CDR3 is TGTGCCAGCAGCCAAACCCCAGGAGATACGCAGTATTTT. This translates into CASSQTPGDTQYF.

This clonotype was detected ten times or more. The chain carries TRBV19 and TRBJ1-5; 7 bases agree with TRBD1. Germline values: CDR1 LNHDA, CDR2 SQIVND (reference sequence). V shed 4 bases, J shed 0 bases, and the junction held 9 bases outside the gene matches. The CDR3 covers 17 residues. This chain's CDR3 is CASSSPEGAYSNQPQHF. The CDR3 coding sequence is TGTGCCAGTAGTAGCCCGGAGGGGGCTTATAGCAATCAGCCCCAGCATTTT.

The V gene is TRBV28, the J gene TRBJ2-5, with D uncertain. Trimming took off 6 bases at V and 2 bases at J, with 13 bases between the two ends. The CDR3 is 14 residues long. The V gene's germline CDR1 is MDHEN and CDR2 SYDVKM. For the CDR3, the DNA is TGTGCCAGCAGCGGTGGGTGGGGTCAAGAGACCCAGTACTTC. Translation gives CASSGGWGQETQYF.

This clonotype was seen at least ten times. This chain joins TRBV20-1 and TRBJ1-5, with D perhaps matching TRBD1 (5 bases). In germline, CDR1 is DFQATT, CDR2 SNEGSKA (reference sequence). The CDR3 covers 14 residues. V was trimmed by 6 bases and J by 1 base, leaving 13 bases between them. The CDR3 here is CSAPEGRSNQPQHF. CDR3 in DNA: TGCAGTGCCCCTGAGGGACGGAGCAATCAGCCCCAGCATTTT.

The rearrangement links TRBV28 to TRBJ2-1; perhaps TRBD1 as D (7 bases). The CDR3 is made up of 14 amino acids. V dropped 7 bases and J dropped 3 bases, with 13 bases sitting between them. CDR1 and CDR2 from the germline V gene are MDHEN and SYDVKM. Here the CDR3 DNA reads TGTGCCAGCATCGGGGGACAGCTCTACAATGAGCAGTTCTTC. Translated, it gives CASIGGQLYNEQFF.

This clonotype came up a few times. This chain uses TRBV6-5 with TRBJ2-3; D unresolved. Germline values: CDR1 MNHEY, CDR2 SVGAGI. The germline V and J ends were trimmed by 2 bases and 2 bases, with 8 bases remaining between them. The CDR3 is made up of 14 amino acids. CDR3 DNA sequence: TGTGCCAGCAGTTACGGAGCAACCACAGATACGCAGTATTTT. This translates into CASSYGATTDTQYF.

This clonotype was counted many times. In DNA, the CDR3 is TGTGCCAGACCAACCGGACAGCTGAGCTCTGGGGCCAACGTCCTGACTTTC. The encoded protein is CARPTGQLSSGANVLTF. The chain joins TRBV21-1 to TRBJ2-6; the D segment call TRBD1 is taken from the table without a DNA check. TRBV21-1 is a documented pseudogene. The CDR3 runs 17 residues.